This record covers a single T cell receptor beta chain. This sample stems from a study of preoperative IRX-2 immunotherapy in early breast cancer. The method was immunoSEQ multiplex PCR; TCRdb's version includes in-frame clones alone and lacks a portion of them. The sample gives roughly 34,000 clones, around nine tenths of which show up once; about 1.5% is in the top ten. After removal of 2 bases from V and 5 bases from J, the junction contained 12 bases not matched to a gene. This CDR3 spans 18 amino acids. The germline gives CDR1 KGHSH, CDR2 LQKENI. Described treatment: preoperative locoregional IRX-2 cytokine immunotherapy. Patients received preoperative, locoregional IRX-2 cytokine immunotherapy in a phase Ib study.

The sample was tumor tissue, taken after IRX-2 immunotherapy. The chain is built from TRBV18 and TRBJ2-1; 10 nucleotides line up with TRBD2. The sequence came from a human donor with breast cancer. The CDR3 DNA reads as TGTGCCAGCTCACCATTTCCTAGCGGGGGTCTTTTTAACAATGAGCAGTTCTTC. Translated, it gives CASSPFPSGGLFNNEQFF. The entire variable domain, with the rest obtained from reference TRBV18 and TRBJ2-1, is as follows: NAGVMQNPRHLVRRRGQEARLRCSPMKGHSHVYWYRQLPEEGLKFMVYLQKENIIDESGMPKERFSAEFPKEGPSILRIQQVVRGDSAAYFCASSPFPSGGLFNNEQFFGPGTRLTVL.